The 6 T cell receptor beta chains reported below all come from one sample, sequenced in a study of shared clonotypes between healthy human individuals. The repertoire was sequenced with immunoSEQ multiplex PCR; TCRdb's copy has only in-frame clones and lacks some. The table shows 2 million to 2.5 million clones, with almost 96% occurring only once. What was sequenced was naive CD4+ T cells sorted from blood. Subset denoted: CD45RA+ positively selected. Receptor source: a man between 18 and 35 years old in good health.

This chain uses TRBV6-5 with TRBJ1-4; D is unresolved. Germline CDR1 is MNHEY and CDR2 is SVGAGI. V lost 8 bases and J 8 bases, leaving 6 bases between the germline ends. The CDR3 is 10 residues long. The CDR3 region is CASGGEKLFF. CDR3 DNA: TGTGCCAGCGGCGGGGAAAAACTGTTTTTT.

About this clone: One base away lies a much larger clone, so this may be a sequencing read error. Other nucleotide sequences from this sample produce the same CDR3. The gene calls are TRBV6-1 and TRBJ2-7; no definite D call. CDR3 size: 11 residues. The germline CDR1 and CDR2 sequences are MNHNS and SASEGT. The V gene lost 2 bases and the J gene lost 4 bases, with 3 bases spanning the gap. CDR3 protein: CASSEPYEQYF. The DNA of the CDR3 is TGTGCCAGCAGTGAACCTTACGAGCAGTACTTC.

The rearrangement joins TRBV5-1 to TRBJ2-3, with 10 bases lining up with TRBD2. CDR1 and CDR2 (germline): SGHRS, YFSETQ. The CDR3 spans 17 residues. J gave up 4 bases and V 1 base, and 9 bases lay outside the gene matches. Here the CDR3 reads CASSLTQLAGVPDTQYF. The CDR3 nucleotides are TGCGCCAGCAGCTTGACTCAGCTAGCGGGGGTCCCAGATACGCAGTATTTT.

The CDR3 loop is CASSPKDRSTEAFF. DNA for the CDR3: TGTGCCAGCAGTCCTAAGGACAGGTCCACTGAAGCTTTCTTT. V usage is TRBV6-5 and J usage is TRBJ1-1, with 7 nucleotides matching TRBD1. CDR1 is MNHEY, CDR2 SVGAGI, per germline. CDR3 length: 14 residues. J lost 4 bases, V lost 5 bases, and 7 bases had no gene match.

V and J are TRBV12-5 and TRBJ1-2; 8 bases line up with TRBD1. Germline V CDR1 and CDR2: LGHNT, FRNRAP. This CDR3 region has 16 residues. Germline trimming cut 6 bases from V and 3 bases from J; bases unmatched to any gene: 12. CDR3 nucleotides: TGTGCTAGTGGCCCGAAAGATGAGACAGGGGACTATGGCTACACCTTC. It encodes CASGPKDETGDYGYTF.

This chain links TRBV5-8 with TRBJ1-1; D unclear. The germline V gene encodes CDR1 SGHTS and CDR2 YDEGEE. The CDR3 extends over 18 amino acids. The ends were cut back, 0 bases at V and 0 bases at J, with 18 bases in the middle. The DNA of the CDR3 is TGTGCCAGCAGCTTGGCGGTTCCCGCCGTTAGCCTGAACACTGAAGCTTTCTTT. This encodes CASSLAVPAVSLNTEAFF.